The T cell receptor beta chain under discussion was sequenced for a study of human T cells and chemical hapten exposure. Across the study: Doses of diphenylcyclopropenone went to the patients' scalps weekly throughout the approximately 26-week study.

Study observations and caveats: There were significantly more large CDR3 similarity clusters among expanded TCRs than among controls.

Time point specified: patch test 1, 2 weeks after DPC sensitization. Treatment reported: therapeutic diphenylcyclopropenone sensitization with weekly scalp DPC. Donation of samples came from alopecia patients who were 18 to 70 years old and suitable for DPC. TCRdb called the RACE reads again in MiXCR, with one record for every CDR3 protein. Of 350,000 or so distinct CDR3 sequences listed, roughly 6.9% are singletons. This clonotype showed up just a few times. The antigen is undetermined. The receptor was isolated from a woman aged 18-29 years with alopecia areata. Some clones in this sample may be carry-over from other donors' samples. The sample here was whole blood, taken in connection with sensitization to the hapten diphenylcyclopropenone (DPC).

Written as DNA, the CDR3 is TGTGCCAGCAGTCGTTCCCAGGATGAGACCCAGTACTTC. As protein: CASSRSQDETQYF. The rearrangement links TRBV7-3 to TRBJ2-5; D is undetermined. This CDR3 is built from 13 residues. Trimming pared 6 bases from V and 5 bases from J, leaving 13 bases between. Germline V lookup: CDR1 SGHTA, CDR2 FQGTGA.